The clone carrying this T cell receptor (beta chain) was recorded only once. Its cognate antigen is unknown. Memory CD4+ T cells were sorted as CD4+CD45RO+CD25- cells. Semi-nested PCR with Nested Universal Primer A followed constant-region reverse priming of full-length variable regions. A single record per CDR3 protein comes from TCRdb applying MiXCR to the 5' RACE reads. Here the sample spans around 37,000 distinct CDR3 sequences, less than 35% being singletons. Regarding the study as a whole: Tumor memory CD4+ T cell TCR gene usage clustered with blood and lymph node memory CD4+ cells and lymph node naive CD4+ cells.

This TCR derives from a female donor with breast cancer. Input material: memory CD4+ T cells sorted from a lymph node. Indicated subset: memory CD4+ T cells, CD4+CD45RO+CD25-.

The CDR3 DNA is TGTGCCAGCAGCTTGGCCTCGGGTAGCGGGACCGATAAGGAGCAGTTCTTC. It translates to CASSLASGSGTDKEQFF. This sequence joins TRBV5-6 and TRBJ2-1; 8 bases line up with TRBD2. The CDR3 is made up of 17 amino acids. Looked up from germline, CDR1 is SGHDT and CDR2 is YYEEEE. The V and J ends lost 0 bases and 10 bases, in that order; junction bases with no gene match: 15.